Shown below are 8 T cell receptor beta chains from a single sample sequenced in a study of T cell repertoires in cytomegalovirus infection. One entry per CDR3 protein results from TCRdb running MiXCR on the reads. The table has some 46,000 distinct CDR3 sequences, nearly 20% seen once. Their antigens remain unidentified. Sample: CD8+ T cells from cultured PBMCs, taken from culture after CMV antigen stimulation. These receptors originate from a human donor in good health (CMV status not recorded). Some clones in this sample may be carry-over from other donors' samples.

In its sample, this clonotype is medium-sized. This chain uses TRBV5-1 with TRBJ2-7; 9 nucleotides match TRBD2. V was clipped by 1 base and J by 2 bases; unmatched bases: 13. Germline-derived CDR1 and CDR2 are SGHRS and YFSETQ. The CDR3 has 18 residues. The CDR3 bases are TGCGCCAGCAGCTTGCCTACCTCCGGGACTAGCAAACCCTACGAGCAGTACTTC. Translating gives CASSLPTSGTSKPYEQYF.

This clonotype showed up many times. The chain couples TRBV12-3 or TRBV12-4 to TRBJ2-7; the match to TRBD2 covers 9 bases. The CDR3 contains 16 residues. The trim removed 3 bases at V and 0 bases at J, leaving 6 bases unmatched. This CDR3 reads CASSLSSGGFSYEQYF. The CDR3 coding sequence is TGTGCCAGCAGTTTGTCGAGCGGGGGGTTCTCCTACGAGCAGTACTTC.

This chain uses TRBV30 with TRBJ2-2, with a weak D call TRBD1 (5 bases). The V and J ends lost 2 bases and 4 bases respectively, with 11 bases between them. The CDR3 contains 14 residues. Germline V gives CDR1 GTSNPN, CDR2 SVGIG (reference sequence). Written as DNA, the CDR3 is TGTGCCTGGAGTTCAGGGTTCCCCACCGGGGAGCTGTTTTTT. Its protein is CAWSSGFPTGELFF. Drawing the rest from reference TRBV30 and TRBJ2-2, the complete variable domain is SQTIHQWPATLVQPVGSPLSLECTVEGTSNPNLYWYRQAAGRGLQLLFYSVGIGQISSEVPQNLSASRPQDRQFILSSKKLLLSDSGFYLCAWSSGFPTGELFFGEGSRLTVL.

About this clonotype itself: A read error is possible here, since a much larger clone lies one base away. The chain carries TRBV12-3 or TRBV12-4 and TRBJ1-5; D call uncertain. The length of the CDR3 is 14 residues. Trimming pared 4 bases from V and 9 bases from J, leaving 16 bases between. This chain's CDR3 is CASSYGQALAPQHF. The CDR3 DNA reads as TGTGCCAGCAGTTATGGGCAGGCATTGGCGCCCCAGCATTTT.

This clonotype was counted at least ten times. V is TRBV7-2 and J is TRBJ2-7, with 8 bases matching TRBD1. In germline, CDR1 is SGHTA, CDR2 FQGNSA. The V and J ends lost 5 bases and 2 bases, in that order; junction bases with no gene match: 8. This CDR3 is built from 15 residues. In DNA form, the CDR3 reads TGTGCCAGCAGCCCGAGGACAGGGCAGGCCTACGAGCAGTACTTC. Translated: CASSPRTGQAYEQYF.

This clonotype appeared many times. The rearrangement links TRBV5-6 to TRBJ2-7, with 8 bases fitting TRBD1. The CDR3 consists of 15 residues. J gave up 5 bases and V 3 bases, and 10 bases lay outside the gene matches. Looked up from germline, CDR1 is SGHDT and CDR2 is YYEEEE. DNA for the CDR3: TGTGCCAGCAGCTCCCCCCCCCAGGGGGCGGACGAGCAGTACTTC. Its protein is CASSSPPQGADEQYF.

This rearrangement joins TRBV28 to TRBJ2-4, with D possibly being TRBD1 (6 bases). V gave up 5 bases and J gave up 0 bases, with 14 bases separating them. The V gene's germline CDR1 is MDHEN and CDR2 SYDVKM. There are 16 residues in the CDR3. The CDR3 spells CASSGTGIAAKNIQYF. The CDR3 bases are TGTGCCAGCAGTGGAACAGGGATTGCAGCCAAAAACATTCAGTACTTC.

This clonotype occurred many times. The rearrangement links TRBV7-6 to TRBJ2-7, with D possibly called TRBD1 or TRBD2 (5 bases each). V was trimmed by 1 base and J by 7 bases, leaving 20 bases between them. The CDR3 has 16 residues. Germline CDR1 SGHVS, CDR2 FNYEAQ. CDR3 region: CASSLDMGPAGSEQYF. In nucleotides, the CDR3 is TGTGCCAGCAGCTTAGACATGGGACCCGCAGGGTCGGAGCAGTACTTC. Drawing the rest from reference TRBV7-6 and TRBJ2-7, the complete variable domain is GAGVSQSPRYKVTKRGQDVALRCDPISGHVSLYWYRQALGQGPEFLTYFNYEAQQDKSGLPNDRFSAERPEGSISTLTIQRTEQRDSAMYRCASSLDMGPAGSEQYFGPGTRLTVT.